The subject of this entry is one T cell receptor (beta chain). This specimen comes from a study of blood T cell repertoires in COVID-19. As for the study in general: T cells, B-cell-depleted T cells, or PBMCs supplied cDNA or gDNA.

The junction had 8 bases not matched to a gene; V was cut back by 9 bases and J by 4 bases. The CDR3 loop spans 14 amino acids. CDR1 is KGHDR and CDR2 is SFDVKD in the germline V gene. Original data processing: The assay estimated nucleated cells by amplifying reference gene primers. The table came from immunoSEQ multiplex PCR; TCRdb's copy has only in-frame clones and leaves some out. For V, J and clone size, that table is used; D and trimming come from the DNA. The sample holds over 150,000 clones, approximately 86% seen once. The source of this sequence is a man aged 55 to 69 with COVID-19, enrolled during active disease. The chain recombines TRBV24-1 with TRBJ2-1, with TRBD2 identical over 7 bases. Sequencing was performed on peripheral blood. The CDR3: CATRGSGDYNEQFF. Here the CDR3 DNA reads TGTGCCACCCGTGGGAGCGGGGATTACAATGAGCAGTTCTTC.